This record looks at one TCR beta chain sequence and its context. The source of the sample is a study of blood T cell repertoires in COVID-19. Across the study: Acute and convalescent COVID-19 samples came from the United States, Italy and Spain.

Germline CDR1 is SNHLY and CDR2 is FYNNEI. The CDR3 totals 16 residues. The junction had 10 bases not matched to a gene; V was cut back by 8 bases and J by 0 bases. Only in-frame clones appear in the TCRdb table, and some are missing; sequencing was by immunoSEQ multiplex PCR. Here the sample spans 250,000 to 300,000 clones, roughly 86% being singletons. The V call is TRBV2, the J call TRBJ1-5, with TRBD1 identical over 7 bases. Sequenced material: peripheral blood. This TCR was recovered from a man younger than 30 with active or convalescent COVID-19. Here the CDR3 reads CASGLGQAPSNQPQHF. In nucleotides, the CDR3 is TGTGCCAGCGGTCTTGGACAGGCCCCTAGCAATCAGCCCCAGCATTTT. Drawing the rest from reference TRBV2 and TRBJ1-5, the complete variable domain is EPEVTQTPSHQVTQMGQEVILRCVPISNHLYFYWYRQILGQKVEFLVSFYNNEISEKSEIFDDQFSVERPDGSNFTLKIRSTKLEDSAMYFCASGLGQAPSNQPQHFGDGTRLSIL.